These 23 T cell receptor beta chains came from one sample sequenced in a study of blood T cell repertoires in COVID-19. This table comes from immunoSEQ multiplex PCR, and its TCRdb copy is limited to in-frame clones, with some not included. The sample consists of around 470,000 clones, around 90% of them appearing once. The specimen sequenced was PBMCs or T cells enriched from blood (not recorded which). These receptor sequences come from a young man who had recovered from COVID-19.

The gene calls are TRBV5-1 and TRBJ2-1; 11 bases map to TRBD2. Germline loops: CDR1 SGHRS, CDR2 YFSETQ. The junction had 10 bases not matched to a gene; V was cut back by 4 bases and J by 10 bases. This CDR3 region has 15 residues. CDR3 region: CASSVGLAGGREQFF. Here the CDR3 DNA reads TGCGCCAGCAGCGTCGGACTAGCGGGCGGGCGGGAGCAGTTCTTC.

This clone was seen a single time. V and J are TRBV28 and TRBJ1-2, with D hard to call. Germline lookup yields CDR1 MDHEN and CDR2 SYDVKM. CDR3 length: 13 residues. V was trimmed by 3 bases and J by 3 bases, leaving 8 bases between them. In DNA, the CDR3 is TGTGCCAGCAGTTTCTTGTACTACTATGGCTACACCTTC. The encoded protein is CASSFLYYYGYTF.

The genes are TRBV19 and TRBJ1-5; D unresolved. The germline V gene encodes CDR1 LNHDA and CDR2 SQIVND (reference sequence). CDR3 length equals 13 residues. Trimming stripped 6 bases from V and 9 bases from J, with 15 bases between. The CDR3 here is CASSGEGTVPQHF. The CDR3 DNA follows: TGTGCCAGTAGCGGCGAGGGAACTGTGCCCCAGCATTTT.

The J gene is TRBJ1-6, the V gene TRBV19; D ambiguous. In germline, CDR1 is LNHDA, CDR2 SQIVND (reference sequence). The CDR3 length is 13 residues. V was cut by 9 bases and J by 10 bases, with 16 bases left in between. In nucleotides, the CDR3 is TGTGCCAGCAGAATCCGACCGGGATCACCCCTCCACTTT. It codes for CASRIRPGSPLHF.

This sequence joins TRBV7-2 and TRBJ2-1; 9 bases map to TRBD2. Losses at the gene ends were 1 base for V and 7 bases for J; bases not matched to a gene: 17. This CDR3 has 19 amino acids. Germline values: CDR1 SGHTA, CDR2 FQGNSA. The CDR3: CASSLVLPAGGWFFNEQFF. Written as DNA, the CDR3 is TGTGCCAGCAGCTTAGTTCTTCCAGCGGGAGGCTGGTTTTTTAATGAGCAGTTCTTC.

This chain uses TRBV12-5 with TRBJ1-3, with unresolved D. The CDR3 loop spans 17 amino acids. Germline loops: CDR1 LGHNT, CDR2 FRNRAP. Trimming took 0 bases from V and 0 from J, leaving 12 bases between them. CDR3 DNA sequence: TGTGCTAGTGGTTTGGTCCTATCAACAGACTCTGGAAACACCATATATTTT. Translated, it gives CASGLVLSTDSGNTIYF.

The chain joins TRBV5-8 to TRBJ1-1; D is perhaps TRBD1 (5 bases). There are 11 residues in the CDR3. V gave up 2 bases and J gave up 11 bases, with 10 bases separating them. Germline V gene lookup returns CDR1 SGHTS and CDR2 YDEGEE. This chain's CDR3 is CASSFQGRAFF. CDR3 bases: TGTGCCAGCAGCTTTCAGGGTAGGGCTTTCTTT.

V gene TRBV6-5 combines with J gene TRBJ2-2; D is perhaps TRBD2 (5 bases). The length of the CDR3 is 14 residues. Looked up from germline, CDR1 is MNHEY and CDR2 is SVGAGI. V was shortened by 5 bases and J by 6 bases, with 13 bases between the two germline ends. The DNA of the CDR3 is TGTGCCAGCAGTAAGGGAGTGGGTCCCGGGGAGCTGTTTTTT. Its translation: CASSKGVGPGELFF.

The chain employs TRBV15 and TRBJ1-1, with 7 nucleotides matching TRBD1. Losses at the gene ends were 1 base for V and 8 bases for J; bases not matched to a gene: 7. This CDR3 is built from 14 residues. The germline gives CDR1 LNHNV, CDR2 YYDKDF (reference sequence). CDR3 nucleotide sequence: TGTGCCACCAGCAGAGGCGGGCTGGGACAGGAAGCTTTCTTT. It is translated as CATSRGGLGQEAFF.

CDR3 DNA: TGTGCCAGTAACGCGGGGAAGGGTCAGCCCCAGCATTTT. Translation: CASNAGKGQPQHF. The rearrangement links TRBV19 to TRBJ1-5; D is ambiguous. V was cut by 7 bases and J by 6 bases, with 13 bases left in between. The CDR3 runs 13 residues. Germline loops: CDR1 LNHDA, CDR2 SQIVND (reference sequence).

The chain is built from TRBV5-1 and TRBJ1-3; tentative D call: TRBD1 (5 bases). The CDR3 spans 17 residues. Trimming took 4 bases from V and 0 from J, leaving 17 bases between them. Per germline, CDR1 SGHRS and CDR2 YFSETQ. The DNA for the CDR3 is TGCGCCAGCAGCGCAACAGGACCCCCGAGCTCTGGAAACACCATATATTTT. This sequence encodes CASSATGPPSSGNTIYF.

The V and J genes are TRBV27 and TRBJ2-1; 7 nucleotides agree with TRBD2. The ends lost 6 bases at V and 2 bases at J; junction bases unmatched: 7. The CDR3 is made up of 15 amino acids. Per germline, CDR1 MNHEY and CDR2 SMNVEV (reference sequence). The CDR3 DNA reads as TGTGCCAGCAGAAGTAGCGGGTACCCCTACAATGAGCAGTTCTTC. This sequence encodes CASRSSGYPYNEQFF.

This clone was detected a few times. The chain carries TRBV7-9 and TRBJ1-2; perhaps TRBD1 as D (5 bases). V was pared by 5 bases and J by 5 bases, with 12 bases between. In germline, CDR1 is SEHNR, CDR2 FQNEAQ (reference sequence). The CDR3 is made up of 13 amino acids. Here the CDR3 DNA reads TGTGCCAGCAGCCCGACAGTCAGTTATGGCTACACCTTC. The encoded protein is CASSPTVSYGYTF.

This rearrangement joins TRBV18 to TRBJ2-3; TRBD1 agrees at 8 bases. This CDR3 region has 16 residues. Germline trimming cut 6 bases from V and 4 bases from J; bases unmatched to any gene: 12. The germline V gene encodes CDR1 KGHSH and CDR2 LQKENI. The CDR3 nucleotides read TGTGCCAGCTCTTACCGGGAGACAGGGGAGGCAGATACGCAGTATTTT. Its translation is CASSYRETGEADTQYF.

The chain links TRBV24-1 to TRBJ1-1; D gene ambiguous. V dropped 1 base and J dropped 0 bases, with 14 bases sitting between them. Germline V gene lookup returns CDR1 KGHDR and CDR2 SFDVKD. The length of the CDR3 is 17 residues. In DNA form, the CDR3 reads TGTGCCACCAGTGATTTTCTGGCAGTACCCTTGAACACTGAAGCTTTCTTT. Protein product: CATSDFLAVPLNTEAFF.

The V and J genes are TRBV7-9 and TRBJ1-3; possible D gene TRBD1, 5 bases. CDR3 length: 15 residues. The germline CDR1 and CDR2 sequences are SEHNR and FQNEAQ (reference sequence). Trimming stripped 0 bases from V and 5 bases from J, with 11 bases between. Here the CDR3 reads CASSLASTARNTIYF. CDR3 in DNA: TGTGCCAGCAGCTTAGCTTCGACAGCGAGAAACACCATATATTTT. The complete variable domain, with remaining parts taken from reference TRBV7-9 and TRBJ1-3, reads DTGVSQNPRHKITKRGQNVTFRCDPISEHNRLYWYRQTLGQGPEFLTYFQNEAQLEKSRLLSDRFSAERPKGSFSTLEIQRTEQGDSAMYLCASSLASTARNTIYFGEGSWLTVV.

J is TRBJ1-5 and V is TRBV7-9, with no clear D. The CDR3 covers 14 residues. V lost 4 bases to trimming and J lost 4 bases, with 11 bases between them. Germline-derived CDR1 and CDR2 are SEHNR and FQNEAQ (reference sequence). CDR3 sequence (DNA): TGTGCCAGCAGCTCGAGCCTAGTAAATCAGCCCCAGCATTTT. The encoded protein is CASSSSLVNQPQHF. The full variable domain, in which reference TRBV7-9 and TRBJ1-5 provide the parts outside the CDR3, is DTGVSQNPRHKITKRGQNVTFRCDPISEHNRLYWYRQTLGQGPEFLTYFQNEAQLEKSRLLSDRFSAERPKGSFSTLEIQRTEQGDSAMYLCASSSSLVNQPQHFGDGTRLSIL.

The chain employs TRBV9 and TRBJ2-3; D is perhaps TRBD2 (6 bases). The germline V gene encodes CDR1 SGDLS and CDR2 YYNGEE. The CDR3 spans 16 residues. With 0 bases removed from V and 2 bases from J, the gap between germline ends came to 13 bases. This CDR3 is CASSVVGRDFTDTQYF. In DNA, the CDR3 is TGTGCCAGCAGCGTAGTCGGGCGGGACTTCACAGATACGCAGTATTTT.

The rearrangement links TRBV19 to TRBJ2-2; 11 bases match TRBD2. The CDR3 runs to 15 residues. V lost 6 bases to trimming and J lost 1 base; unmatched junction nucleotides: 1. Germline CDR1 LNHDA, CDR2 SQIVND (reference sequence). In DNA, the CDR3 is TGTGCCAGTAGGCTAGCGGGGGGGAACACCGGGGAGCTGTTTTTT. Protein: CASRLAGGNTGELFF.

The chain links TRBV7-9 to TRBJ1-2; 7 bases align to TRBD1. V dropped 5 bases and J dropped 1; count of bases not matched to a gene: 4. This CDR3 region has 14 residues. Germline V gene sequence: CDR1 SEHNR, CDR2 FQNEAQ (reference sequence). The CDR3 nucleotides are TGTGCCAGCAGCCGGACAGGCTTTAACTATGGCTACACCTTC. Translating it yields CASSRTGFNYGYTF.

The chain links TRBV30 to TRBJ2-7; 7 nucleotides match TRBD2. The CDR3 consists of 14 residues. With 0 bases clipped from V and 1 base from J, the junction kept 3 bases outside the gene matches. Germline-derived CDR1 and CDR2 are GTSNPN and SVGIG (reference sequence). Here the CDR3 reads CAWSVQGGSYEQYF. CDR3 coding DNA: TGTGCCTGGAGTGTCCAGGGAGGGTCCTACGAGCAGTACTTC.

The chain employs TRBV5-4 and TRBJ2-2, with TRBD1 as a possible D gene (5 bases). The CDR3 loop spans 15 amino acids. V gave up 5 bases and J gave up 8 bases, with 19 bases separating them. Per germline, CDR1 SGHNT and CDR2 YYREEE (reference sequence). CDR3 DNA sequence: TGTGCCAGCAGAAAGGACGGCAGGGTAAATGGGGAGCTGTTTTTT. This sequence encodes CASRKDGRVNGELFF.

The gene calls are TRBV7-8 and TRBJ1-4; D is possibly TRBD1 (5 bases). The length of the CDR3 is 16 residues. The germline V and J ends were trimmed by 1 base and 7 bases, with 16 bases remaining between them. Germline loops: CDR1 SGHVS, CDR2 FQNEAQ. CDR3 in DNA: TGTGCCAGCAGCTTAGTTAGCGTCGGGGGGGGTGAAAAACTGTTTTTT. This translates into CASSLVSVGGGEKLFF.